Listed here are 20 T cell receptor beta chains from one sample, sequenced in a study of cytomegalovirus exposure and HLA in healthy donors. With 60 Vbeta and 13 Jbeta primers, the PCR was carried out. The protocol was immunoSEQ multiplex PCR, while the TCRdb copy is restricted to in-frame clones and leaves out a portion. Among some 110,000 clones listed, around 80% were seen once. The sample taken for sequencing was PBMCs. The receptors were sampled from a woman younger than 30 in good health and CMV-seropositive.

The V gene is TRBV5-1, the J gene TRBJ2-1; 12 bases align to TRBD2. V shed 7 bases, J shed 7 bases, and the junction held 9 bases outside the gene matches. Germline V gives CDR1 SGHRS, CDR2 YFSETQ. This CDR3 comprises 15 residues. This CDR3 is CASEKTSGSINEQFF. DNA for the CDR3: TGCGCCAGCGAAAAGACTAGCGGGAGTATAAATGAGCAGTTCTTC.

The chain recombines TRBV19 with TRBJ1-1, with D perhaps TRBD1 (5 bases). V gave up 11 bases and J gave up 1 base, with 8 bases separating them. Germline values: CDR1 LNHDA, CDR2 SQIVND (reference sequence). The CDR3 contains 11 residues. The CDR3 reads CASGGNTEAFF. The CDR3 DNA is TGTGCCTCCGGGGGGAACACTGAAGCTTTCTTT.

The chain recombines TRBV28 with TRBJ2-2; 7 nucleotides line up with TRBD2. The germline V gene has CDR1 MDHEN and CDR2 SYDVKM. Unmatched junction bases numbered 14, after V lost 2 bases and J lost 2 bases. The CDR3 has 19 residues. CDR3 DNA: TGTGCCAGCAGTTTACCCACACTCTACCGCGGGAGAAACACCGGGGAGCTGTTTTTT. Translating it yields CASSLPTLYRGRNTGELFF.

Turning to this clone: In the same sample, other DNA sequences code for this CDR3. The chain combines TRBV5-1 with TRBJ1-1; the match to TRBD1 covers 9 bases. The junction had 2 bases not matched to a gene; V was cut back by 4 bases and J by 1 base. This CDR3 has 14 amino acids. CDR1 and CDR2 from the germline V gene are SGHRS and YFSETQ. For the CDR3, the DNA is TGCGCCAGCAGCAGACAGGGGGGGAACACTGAAGCTTTCTTT. Translation: CASSRQGGNTEAFF. The whole variable domain, filled in from reference TRBV5-1 and TRBJ1-1, reads KAGVTQTPRYLIKTRGQQVTLSCSPISGHRSVSWYQQTPGQGLQFLFEYFSETQRNKGNFPGRFSGRQFSNSRSEMNVSTLELGDSALYLCASSRQGGNTEAFFGQGTRLTVV.

The genes are TRBV4-1 and TRBJ1-1; D is unclear. V lost 0 bases to trimming and J lost 2 bases, with 10 bases between them. Germline CDR1 MGHRA, CDR2 YSYEKL. CDR3 length: 15 residues. This CDR3 is CASSQDLTENTEAFF. In DNA form, the CDR3 reads TGCGCCAGCAGCCAAGACCTTACAGAAAACACTGAAGCTTTCTTT.

This sequence joins TRBV7-9 and TRBJ2-7, with a weak D call TRBD2 (6 bases). This CDR3 comprises 18 residues. Looked up from germline, CDR1 is SEHNR and CDR2 is FQNEAQ (reference sequence). Trimming removed 4 bases from V and 3 bases from J, with 25 bases in between. The CDR3 loop reads CASSSSSPFCGTDYEQYF. In DNA, the CDR3 is TGTGCCAGCAGCTCCTCCTCCCCTTTTTGCGGGACGGACTACGAGCAGTACTTC.

The J gene is TRBJ2-2, the V gene TRBV30, with 11 positions matching TRBD1. Germline assignment: CDR1 GTSNPN and CDR2 SVGIG (reference sequence). The junction had 2 bases not matched to a gene; V was cut back by 2 bases and J by 3 bases. The CDR3 spans 15 residues. CDR3 region: CAWSRGQGDTGELFF. CDR3 nucleotide sequence: TGTGCCTGGAGTAGGGGACAGGGGGACACCGGGGAGCTGTTTTTT.

This chain uses TRBV11-2 with TRBJ2-6; a possible D gene is TRBD1 (6 bases). This CDR3 region has 16 residues. CDR1 is SGHAT and CDR2 is FQNNGV in the germline V gene. Trimming left V 4 bases short and J 4 bases short, with 14 bases between. CDR3 sequence (DNA): TGTGCCAGCAGCTCTGGCAGGGGTCGAGGGGCCAACGTCCTGACTTTC. Its protein product is CASSSGRGRGANVLTF.

The chain is built from TRBV7-9 and TRBJ2-7; tentatively, D is TRBD1 (6 bases). The germline V and J ends were trimmed by 1 base and 6 bases, with 13 bases remaining between them. This CDR3 is 14 amino acids long. Germline lookup yields CDR1 SEHNR and CDR2 FQNEAQ (reference sequence). The DNA of the CDR3 is TGTGCCAGCAGCTTAGGGACAGAGGCACGCGAGCAGTACTTC. Translated, it gives CASSLGTEAREQYF. The entire variable domain, with the rest obtained from reference TRBV7-9 and TRBJ2-7, is as follows: DTGVSQNPRHKITKRGQNVTFRCDPISEHNRLYWYRQTLGQGPEFLTYFQNEAQLEKSRLLSDRFSAERPKGSFSTLEIQRTEQGDSAMYLCASSLGTEAREQYFGPGTRLTVT.

This chain uses TRBV2 with TRBJ1-2; possible D gene TRBD1, 6 bases. The germline V gene encodes CDR1 SNHLY and CDR2 FYNNEI. The CDR3 has 13 residues. The germline V and J ends were trimmed by 6 bases and 6 bases, with 14 bases remaining between them. CDR3 region: CASSRDNPDGYTF. CDR3 nucleotides: TGTGCCAGCAGCCGGGACAACCCCGATGGCTACACCTTC.

The V and J genes are TRBV5-1 and TRBJ2-7, with a possible D match to TRBD1 (6 bases). The CDR3 has 15 amino acids. Germline loops: CDR1 SGHRS, CDR2 YFSETQ. V was clipped by 0 bases and J by 5 bases, with 15 bases between them. CDR3 region: CASSLVGQGFNEQYF. The CDR3 DNA reads as TGCGCCAGCAGCTTGGTGGGTCAGGGGTTTAACGAGCAGTACTTC.

This sequence joins TRBV19 and TRBJ2-1, with 10 bases aligning to TRBD2. V trimming: 0 bases; J trimming: 6 bases; junction bases outside the gene matches: 11. CDR3 size: 18 residues. Germline CDR1 LNHDA, CDR2 SQIVND (reference sequence). CDR3 region: CASSIDLVPSGSLNEQFF. CDR3 DNA: TGTGCCAGTAGTATAGATCTGGTCCCTAGCGGGAGTCTCAATGAGCAGTTCTTC.

This clone was found a few times. The chain carries TRBV7-6 and TRBJ2-7, with 10 bases identical to TRBD1. The germline CDR1 and CDR2 sequences are SGHVS and FNYEAQ. The V gene end was trimmed by 5 bases and the J gene end by 6 bases; junction bases not matched to a gene: 13. This CDR3 is built from 16 residues. The CDR3 sequence: CASSPITGTGVGEQYF. CDR3 bases: TGTGCCAGCAGCCCAATCACCGGGACAGGGGTGGGCGAGCAGTACTTC.

The rearrangement joins TRBV9 to TRBJ2-6, with 7 bases matching TRBD1. This CDR3 spans 15 amino acids. J was trimmed by 4 bases and V by 4 bases; bases with no gene match: 5. Germline V gene sequence: CDR1 SGDLS, CDR2 YYNGEE. The CDR3 here is CASSTTGSGANVLTF. The CDR3 region has the DNA TGTGCCAGCAGCACGACAGGGTCAGGGGCCAACGTCCTGACTTTC.

The genes are TRBV11-2 and TRBJ1-2; the D gene is possibly TRBD1 (5 bases). The germline V gene has CDR1 SGHAT and CDR2 FQNNGV. Trimming cost V 4 bases and J 6 bases, with 12 bases left between them. The CDR3 consists of 13 residues. In nucleotides, the CDR3 is TGTGCCAGCAGCTCCAGACAGAGCGATGGCTACACCTTC. This translates into CASSSRQSDGYTF.

V is TRBV19 and J is TRBJ1-2; TRBD1 might be the D (6 bases). Trimming shortened V by 5 bases and J by 6 bases, and 16 bases separated the two germline ends. Germline loops: CDR1 LNHDA, CDR2 SQIVND (reference sequence). The CDR3 sequence is 14 residues long. The CDR3 region has the DNA TGTGCCAGTAGTCCCCCCGGACAGTATCATGGCTACACCTTC. Encoded protein: CASSPPGQYHGYTF. The full variable domain, with the rest looked up from reference TRBV19 and TRBJ1-2, is DGGITQSPKYLFRKEGQNVTLSCEQNLNHDAMYWYRQDPGQGLRLIYYSQIVNDFQKGDIAEGYSVSREKKESFPLTVTSAQKNPTAFYLCASSPPGQYHGYTFGSGTRLTVV.

The chain has TRBV30 and TRBJ2-5; TRBD1 matches at 8 bases. The J call is uncertain, as TRBJ2-7 better fits the DNA end. The CDR3 totals 13 residues. Germline CDR1 is GTSNPN and CDR2 is SVGIG (reference sequence). The DNA of the CDR3 is TGTGCCTGGATGTCAGGACAGGGAGGCGAGCAGTACTTC. Protein product: CAWMSGQGGEQYF.

The rearrangement links TRBV9 to TRBJ2-1, with 13 bases lining up with TRBD2. V was pared by 4 bases and J by 8 bases, with 3 bases of the junction left unmatched. Germline CDR1 and CDR2: SGDLS and YYNGEE. The CDR3 has 14 residues. The CDR3 here is CASSRTSGSYEQFF. CDR3 coding DNA: TGTGCCAGCAGCAGGACTAGCGGGAGTTATGAGCAGTTCTTC. The whole variable domain, filled in from reference TRBV9 and TRBJ2-1, reads DSGVTQTPKHLITATGQRVTLRCSPRSGDLSVYWYQQSLDQGLQFLIQYYNGEERAKGNILERFSAQQFPDLHSELNLSSLELGDSALYFCASSRTSGSYEQFFGPGTRLTVL.

This clone was picked up a small number of times. V usage is TRBV13 and J usage is TRBJ1-2, with 9 bases that match TRBD1. The CDR3 is made up of 14 amino acids. Losses at the gene ends were 3 bases for V and 7 bases for J; bases not matched to a gene: 6. Germline V CDR1 and CDR2: PRHDT, FYEKMQ (reference sequence). The CDR3 DNA sequence: TGTGCCAGCAGCTTGGGAAGGACAGGGGCTGGCTACACCTTC. It is translated as CASSLGRTGAGYTF.

The CDR3 reads CAWSGGVALNEKLFF. CDR3 DNA sequence: TGTGCCTGGAGTGGGGGCGTTGCACTTAATGAAAAACTGTTTTTT. The V and J genes are TRBV30 and TRBJ1-4, with D possibly TRBD1 on 5 matching bases. This CDR3 is built from 15 residues. V lost 1 base to trimming and J lost 4 bases, with 13 bases between them. Germline V gene sequence: CDR1 GTSNPN, CDR2 SVGIG (reference sequence).